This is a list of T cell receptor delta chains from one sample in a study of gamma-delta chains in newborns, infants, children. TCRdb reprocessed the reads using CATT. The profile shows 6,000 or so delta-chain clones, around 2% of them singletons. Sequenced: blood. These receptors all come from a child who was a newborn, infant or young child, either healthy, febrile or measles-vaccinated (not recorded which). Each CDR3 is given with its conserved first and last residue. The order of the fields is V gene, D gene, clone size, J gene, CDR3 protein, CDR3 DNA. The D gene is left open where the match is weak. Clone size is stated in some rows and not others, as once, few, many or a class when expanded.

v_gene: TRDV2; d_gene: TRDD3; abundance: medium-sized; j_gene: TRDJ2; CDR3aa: CACDTMGDTLTAQLFF; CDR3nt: TGTGCCTGTGACACGATGGGGGATACTTTGACAGCACAACTCTTCTTT
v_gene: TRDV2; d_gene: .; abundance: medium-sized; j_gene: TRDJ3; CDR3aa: CACDSRGLTWDTRQMFF; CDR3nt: TGTGCCTGTGACAGTAGGGGGTTAACCTGGGACACCCGACAGATGTTTTTC
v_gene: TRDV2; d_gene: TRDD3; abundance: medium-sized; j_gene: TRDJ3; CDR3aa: CACDKVLGDTSWDTRQMFF; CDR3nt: TGTGCCTGTGACAAAGTACTGGGGGATACATCCTGGGACACCCGACAGATGTTTTTC
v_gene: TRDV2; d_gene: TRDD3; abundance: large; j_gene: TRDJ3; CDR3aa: CACDYWGSSWDTRQMFF; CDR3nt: TGTGCCTGTGACTACTGGGGGAGCTCCTGGGACACCCGACAGATGTTTTTC
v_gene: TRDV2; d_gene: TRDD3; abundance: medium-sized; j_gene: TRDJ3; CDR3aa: CACDTGGYRSWDTRQMFF; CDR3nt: TGTGCCTGTGACACCGGGGGATACCGCTCCTGGGACACCCGACAGATGTTTTTC
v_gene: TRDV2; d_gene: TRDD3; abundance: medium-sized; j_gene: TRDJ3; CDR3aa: CACDTVLGDIWDTRQMFF; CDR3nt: TGTGCCTGTGACACCGTACTGGGGGATATTTGGGACACCCGACAGATGTTTTTC
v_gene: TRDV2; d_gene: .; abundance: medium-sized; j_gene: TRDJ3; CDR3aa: CACDTWGPQSWDTRQMFF; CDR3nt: TGTGCCTGTGACACCTGGGGGCCCCAGTCCTGGGACACCCGACAGATGTTTTTC
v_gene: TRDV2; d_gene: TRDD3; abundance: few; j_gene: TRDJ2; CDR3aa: CACENWGISAAHLFF; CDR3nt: TGTGCCTGTGAAAACTGGGGGATAAGCGCAGCACACCTCTTCTTT
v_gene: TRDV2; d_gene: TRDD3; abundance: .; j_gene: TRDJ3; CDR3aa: CACDAGGPHSWDTRQMFF; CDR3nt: TGTGCCTGCGACGCTGGGGGACCCCACTCCTGGGACACCCGACAGATGTTTTTC
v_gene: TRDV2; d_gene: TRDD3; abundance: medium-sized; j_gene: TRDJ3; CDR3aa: CACDTGGYLGSWDTRQMFF; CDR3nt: TGTGCCTGTGACACCGGGGGATACTTGGGCTCCTGGGACACCCGACAGATGTTTTTC
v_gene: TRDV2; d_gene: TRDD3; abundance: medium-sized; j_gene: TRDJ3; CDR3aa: CACDTVLLGESSWDTRQMFF; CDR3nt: TGTGCCTGTGACACCGTTTTACTGGGGGAAAGCTCCTGGGACACCCGACAGATGTTTTTC
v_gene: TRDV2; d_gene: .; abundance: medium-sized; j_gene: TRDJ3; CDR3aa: CACDTWDRNSWDTRQMFF; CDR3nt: TGTGCCTGTGACACCTGGGACCGGAACTCCTGGGACACCCGACAGATGTTTTTC
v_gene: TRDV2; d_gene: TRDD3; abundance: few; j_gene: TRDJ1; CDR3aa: CACDTWGIRKLIF; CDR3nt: TGTGCCTGTGACACCTGGGGGATACGTAAACTCATCTTT
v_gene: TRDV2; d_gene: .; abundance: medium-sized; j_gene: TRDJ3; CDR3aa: CACDDGGAFSWDTRQMFF; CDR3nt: TGTGCCTGTGATGATGGGGGGGCCTTCTCCTGGGACACCCGACAGATGTTTTTC
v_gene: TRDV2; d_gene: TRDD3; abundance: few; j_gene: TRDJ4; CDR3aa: CACDVLGDTQGRPLIF; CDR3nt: TGTGCCTGTGACGTACTGGGGGATACGCAAGGAAGACCCCTGATCTTT
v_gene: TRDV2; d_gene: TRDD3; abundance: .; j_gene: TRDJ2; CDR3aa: CACDILGATPAHLFF; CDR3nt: TGTGCCTGTGACATACTGGGGGCTACGCCAGCACACCTCTTCTTT
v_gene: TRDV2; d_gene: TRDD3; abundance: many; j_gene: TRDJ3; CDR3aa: CACDTAFTGGYSWDTRQMFF; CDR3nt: TGTGCCTGTGACACCGCCTTTACTGGGGGATACTCCTGGGACACCCGACAGATGTTTTTC
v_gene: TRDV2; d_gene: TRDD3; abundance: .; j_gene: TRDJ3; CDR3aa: CACDNVLGDTRRTRQMFF; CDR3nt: TGTGCCTGTGACAACGTACTGGGGGATACGCGGAGGACTCGACAGATGTTTTTC
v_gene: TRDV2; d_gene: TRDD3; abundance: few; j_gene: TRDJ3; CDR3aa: CACVRPPRWGIPWDTRQMFF; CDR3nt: TGTGCCTGTGTCCGACCACCGCGTTGGGGGATACCCTGGGACACCCGACAGATGTTTTTC
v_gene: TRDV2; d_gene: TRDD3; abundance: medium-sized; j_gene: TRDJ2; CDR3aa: CACDPMGDTAQLFF; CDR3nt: TGTGCCTGTGACCCAATGGGGGATACAGCACAACTCTTCTTT
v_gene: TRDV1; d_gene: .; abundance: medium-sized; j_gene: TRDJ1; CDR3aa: CALGELGGLRIDKLIF; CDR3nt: TGTGCTCTTGGGGAACTGGGCGGGTTGCGTATCGATAAACTCATCTTT
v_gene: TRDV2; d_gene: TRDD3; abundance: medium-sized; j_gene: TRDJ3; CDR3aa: CACDILGDIWDTRQMFF; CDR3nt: TGTGCCTGTGACATACTGGGGGATATTTGGGACACCCGACAGATGTTTTTC
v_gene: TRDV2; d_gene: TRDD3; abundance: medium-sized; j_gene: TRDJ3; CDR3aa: CACDTGYWGSSWDTRQMFF; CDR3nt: TGTGCCTGTGACACCGGATACTGGGGGAGCTCCTGGGACACCCGACAGATGTTTTTC
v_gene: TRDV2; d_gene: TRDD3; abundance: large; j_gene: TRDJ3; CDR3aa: CACDLLGDTWDTRQMFF; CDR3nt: TGTGCCTGTGACCTACTGGGGGATACCTGGGACACCCGACAGATGTTTTTC
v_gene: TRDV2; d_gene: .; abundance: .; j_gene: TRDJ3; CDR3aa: CACDTVRHSWDTRQVFF; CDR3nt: TGTGCCTGTGACACCGTTCGCCATTCCTGGGACACCCGACAGGTGTTTTTC
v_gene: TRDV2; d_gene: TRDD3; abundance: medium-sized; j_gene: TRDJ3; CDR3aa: CACDTVLGDPSSWDTRQMFF; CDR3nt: TGTGCCTGTGACACCGTACTGGGGGATCCTAGCTCCTGGGACACCCGACAGATGTTTTTC
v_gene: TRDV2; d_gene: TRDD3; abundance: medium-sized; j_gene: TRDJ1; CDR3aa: CACDLGDTPRDTDKLIF; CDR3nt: TGTGCCTGTGACCTGGGGGATACGCCTAGGGACACCGATAAACTCATCTTT
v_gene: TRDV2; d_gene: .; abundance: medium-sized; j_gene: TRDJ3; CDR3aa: CACDTVGTSSWDTRQMFF; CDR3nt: TGTGCCTGTGACACCGTGGGGACTAGCTCCTGGGACACCCGACAGATGTTTTTC
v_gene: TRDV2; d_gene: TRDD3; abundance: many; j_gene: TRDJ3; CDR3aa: CACDTFTGGQAWDTRQMFF; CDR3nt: TGTGCCTGTGACACCTTCACTGGGGGACAGGCCTGGGACACCCGACAGATGTTTTTC
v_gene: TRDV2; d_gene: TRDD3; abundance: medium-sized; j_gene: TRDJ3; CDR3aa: CACDTRTLGDLFVPWDTRQMFF; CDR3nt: TGTGCCTGTGACACCAGGACTCTGGGGGATTTATTCGTCCCCTGGGACACCCGACAGATGTTTTTC
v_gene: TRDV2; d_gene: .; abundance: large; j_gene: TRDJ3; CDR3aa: CACDTGTYLSWDTRQMFF; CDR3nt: TGTGCCTGTGACACCGGTACTTACCTCTCCTGGGACACCCGACAGATGTTTTTC